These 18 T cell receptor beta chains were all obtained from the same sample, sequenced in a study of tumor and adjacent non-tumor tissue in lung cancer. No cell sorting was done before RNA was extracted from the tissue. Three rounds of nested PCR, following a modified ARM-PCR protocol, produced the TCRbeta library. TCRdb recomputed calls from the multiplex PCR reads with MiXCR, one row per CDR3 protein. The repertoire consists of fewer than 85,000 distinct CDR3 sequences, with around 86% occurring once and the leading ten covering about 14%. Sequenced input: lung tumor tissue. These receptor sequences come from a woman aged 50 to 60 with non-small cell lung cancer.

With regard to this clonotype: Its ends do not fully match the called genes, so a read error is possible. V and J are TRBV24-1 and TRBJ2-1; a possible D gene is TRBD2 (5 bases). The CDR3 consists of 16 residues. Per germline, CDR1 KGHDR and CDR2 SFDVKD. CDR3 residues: CVTSKASSRSYNEQSF. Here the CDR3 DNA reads TGTGTCACTAGTAAGGCCAGCAGCAGATCCTACAATGAGCAGTCCTTC.

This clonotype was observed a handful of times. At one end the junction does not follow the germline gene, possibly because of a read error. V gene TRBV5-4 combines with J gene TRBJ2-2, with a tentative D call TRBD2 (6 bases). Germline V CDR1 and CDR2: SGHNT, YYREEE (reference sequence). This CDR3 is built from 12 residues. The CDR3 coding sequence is TGTGCCGGCAGCTTTGTGGGCGGGGAACTGTTTTTT. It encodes CAGSFVGGELFF. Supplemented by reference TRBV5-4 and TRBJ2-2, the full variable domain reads ETGVTQSPTHLIKTRGQQVTLRCSSQSGHNTVSWYQQALGQGPQFIFQYYREEENGRGNFPPRFSGLQFPNYSSELNVNALELDDSALYLCAGSFVGGELFFGEGSRLTVL.

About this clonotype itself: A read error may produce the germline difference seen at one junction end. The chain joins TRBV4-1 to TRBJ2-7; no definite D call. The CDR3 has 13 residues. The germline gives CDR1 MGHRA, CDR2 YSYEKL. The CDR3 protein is CVSSQERVEKQYF. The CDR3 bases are TGCGTCAGCAGCCAAGAAAGGGTTGAAAAGCAGTATTTC.

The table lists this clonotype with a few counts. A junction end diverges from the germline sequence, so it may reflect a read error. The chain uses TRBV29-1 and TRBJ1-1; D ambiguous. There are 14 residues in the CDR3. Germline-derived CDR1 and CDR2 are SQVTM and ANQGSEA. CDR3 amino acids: CRVGEGPMNTEAFF. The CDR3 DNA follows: TGCAGGGTTGGCGAGGGTCCGATGAACACTGAAGCTTTCTTT.

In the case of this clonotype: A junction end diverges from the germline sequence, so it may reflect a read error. The CDR3 DNA reads as TGTGCCAGCAGCGAGCAGGGGACAGGGTGCTACGAACAGTACTTC. The encoded protein is CASSEQGTGCYEQYF. The chain links TRBV6-1 to TRBJ2-7; 9 positions agree with TRBD1. CDR3 length equals 15 residues. Germline CDR1 MNHNS, CDR2 SASEGT.

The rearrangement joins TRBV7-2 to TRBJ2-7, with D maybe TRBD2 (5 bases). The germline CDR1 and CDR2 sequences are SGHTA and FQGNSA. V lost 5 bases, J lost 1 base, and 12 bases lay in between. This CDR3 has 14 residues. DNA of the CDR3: TGTACCAGCAGCAAGCCCGGAGGATCCTACGAGCAGTACTTC. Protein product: CTSSKPGGSYEQYF.

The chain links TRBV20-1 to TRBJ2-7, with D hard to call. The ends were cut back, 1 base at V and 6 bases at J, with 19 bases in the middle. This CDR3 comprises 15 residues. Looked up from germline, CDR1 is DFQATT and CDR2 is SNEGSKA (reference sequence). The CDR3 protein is CSARGLLDASPEQYF. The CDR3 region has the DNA TGCAGTGCTAGAGGTCTCTTGGATGCCTCCCCCGAGCAGTACTTC.

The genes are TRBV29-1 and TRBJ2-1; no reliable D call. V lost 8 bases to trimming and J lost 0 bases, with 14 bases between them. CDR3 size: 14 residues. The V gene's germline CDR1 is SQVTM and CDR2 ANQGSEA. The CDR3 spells CSFPRPSSYNEQFF. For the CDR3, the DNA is TGCAGCTTCCCTAGACCTAGCTCCTACAATGAGCAGTTCTTC.

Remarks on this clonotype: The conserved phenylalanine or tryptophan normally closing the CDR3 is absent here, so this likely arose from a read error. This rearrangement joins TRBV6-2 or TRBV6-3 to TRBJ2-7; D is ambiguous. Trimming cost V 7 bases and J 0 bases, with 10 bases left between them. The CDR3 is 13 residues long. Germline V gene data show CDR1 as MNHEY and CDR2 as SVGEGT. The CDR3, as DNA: TGTGCCAGCATGGACGGTGTCTCCTACGAGCAGTACTCC. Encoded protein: CASMDGVSYEQYS.

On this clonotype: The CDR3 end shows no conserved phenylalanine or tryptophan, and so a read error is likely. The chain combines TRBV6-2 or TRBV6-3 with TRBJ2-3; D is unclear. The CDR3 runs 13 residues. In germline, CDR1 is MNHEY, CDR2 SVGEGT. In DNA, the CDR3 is TGTGCCAGCATGTTAACGGGCACAGTTACGCAGTATATT. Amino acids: CASMLTGTVTQYI.

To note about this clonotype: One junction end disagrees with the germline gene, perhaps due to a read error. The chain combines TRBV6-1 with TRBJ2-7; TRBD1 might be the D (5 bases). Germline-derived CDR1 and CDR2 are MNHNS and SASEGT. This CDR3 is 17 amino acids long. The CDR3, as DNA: TGCGCCAGCAGTTCAAAAGGGGATGAACTTGCCGTCTACGAGCAGTACTTC. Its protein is CASSSKGDELAVYEQYF.

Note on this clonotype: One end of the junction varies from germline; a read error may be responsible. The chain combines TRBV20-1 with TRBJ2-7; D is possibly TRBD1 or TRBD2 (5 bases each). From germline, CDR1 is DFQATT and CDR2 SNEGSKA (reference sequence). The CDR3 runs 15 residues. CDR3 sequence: CSTRFRDPNSYEQYF. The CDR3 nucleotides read TGCAGTACTAGATTCCGGGACCCCAATTCCTATGAGCAGTACTTC.

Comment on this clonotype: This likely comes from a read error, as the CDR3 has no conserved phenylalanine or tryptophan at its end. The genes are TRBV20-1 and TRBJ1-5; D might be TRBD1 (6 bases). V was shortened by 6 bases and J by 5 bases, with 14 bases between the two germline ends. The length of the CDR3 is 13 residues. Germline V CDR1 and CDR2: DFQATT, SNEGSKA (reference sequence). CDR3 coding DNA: TGCAGTGCCCTGGGGTCAGGGGATCAGCCCCAGCATTAT. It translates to CSALGSGDQPQHY.

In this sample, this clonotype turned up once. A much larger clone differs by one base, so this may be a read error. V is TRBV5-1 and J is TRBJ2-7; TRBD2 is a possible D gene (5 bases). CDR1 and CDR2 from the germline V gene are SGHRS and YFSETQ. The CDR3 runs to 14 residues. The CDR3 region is CASSLTGSRFEHYF. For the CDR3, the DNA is TGCGCCAGCAGCTTGACTGGGAGTCGGTTCGAGCATTACTTC.

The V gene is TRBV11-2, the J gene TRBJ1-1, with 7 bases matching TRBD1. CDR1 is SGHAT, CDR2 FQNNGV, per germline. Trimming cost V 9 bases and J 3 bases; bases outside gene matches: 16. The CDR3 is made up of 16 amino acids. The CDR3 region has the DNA TGTGCCAGAAGGCTAGGTACTCGACAGGGCGACACTGAAGCTTTCTTT. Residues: CARRLGTRQGDTEAFF. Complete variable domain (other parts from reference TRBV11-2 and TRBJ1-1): EAGVAQSPRYKIIEKRQSVAFWCNPISGHATLYWYQQILGQGPKLLIQFQNNGVVDDSQLPKDRFSAERLKGVDSTLKIQPAKLEDSAVYLCARRLGTRQGDTEAFFGQGTRLTVV.

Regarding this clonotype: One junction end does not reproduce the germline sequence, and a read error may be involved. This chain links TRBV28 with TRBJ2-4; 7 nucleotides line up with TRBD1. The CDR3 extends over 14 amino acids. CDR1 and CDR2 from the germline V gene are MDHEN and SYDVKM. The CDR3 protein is CARSPPDRSAPQYF. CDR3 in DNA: TGTGCCAGGAGCCCCCCGGACAGGTCCGCCCCACAGTACTTT.

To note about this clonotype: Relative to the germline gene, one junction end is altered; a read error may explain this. The CDR3 region has the DNA TGTGTCACCAGTAAGGCCGGCAGCAGATCCTACAGTGAGCAGTTCTTC. This translates into CVTSKAGSRSYSEQFF. The chain joins TRBV24-1 to TRBJ2-1; D call uncertain. The CDR3 contains 16 residues. Germline V CDR1 and CDR2: KGHDR, SFDVKD.

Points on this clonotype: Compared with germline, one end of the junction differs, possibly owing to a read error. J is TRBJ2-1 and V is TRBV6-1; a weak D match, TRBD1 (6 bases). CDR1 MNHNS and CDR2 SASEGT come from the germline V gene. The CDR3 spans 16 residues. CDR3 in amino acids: CASRSLTGSIVDEQFF. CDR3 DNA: TGTGCAAGCAGGAGCCTAACAGGGTCCATTGTGGATGAGCAGTTCTTC.